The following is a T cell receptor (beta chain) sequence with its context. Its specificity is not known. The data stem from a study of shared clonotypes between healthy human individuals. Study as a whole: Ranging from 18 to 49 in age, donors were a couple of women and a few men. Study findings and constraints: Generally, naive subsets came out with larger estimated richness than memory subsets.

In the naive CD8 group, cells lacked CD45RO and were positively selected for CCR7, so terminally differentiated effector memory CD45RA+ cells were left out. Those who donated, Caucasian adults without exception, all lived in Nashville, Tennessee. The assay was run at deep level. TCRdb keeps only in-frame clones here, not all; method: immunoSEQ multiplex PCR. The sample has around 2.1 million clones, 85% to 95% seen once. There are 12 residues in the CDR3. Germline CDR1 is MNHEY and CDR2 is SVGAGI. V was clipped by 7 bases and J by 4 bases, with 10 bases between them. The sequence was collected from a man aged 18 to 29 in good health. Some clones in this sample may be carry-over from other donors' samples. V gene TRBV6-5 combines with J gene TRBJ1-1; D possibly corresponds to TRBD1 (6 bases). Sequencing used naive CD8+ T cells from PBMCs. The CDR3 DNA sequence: TGTGCCAGCAAGGGGGGGGGCACTGAAGCTTTCTTT. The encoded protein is CASKGGGTEAFF.